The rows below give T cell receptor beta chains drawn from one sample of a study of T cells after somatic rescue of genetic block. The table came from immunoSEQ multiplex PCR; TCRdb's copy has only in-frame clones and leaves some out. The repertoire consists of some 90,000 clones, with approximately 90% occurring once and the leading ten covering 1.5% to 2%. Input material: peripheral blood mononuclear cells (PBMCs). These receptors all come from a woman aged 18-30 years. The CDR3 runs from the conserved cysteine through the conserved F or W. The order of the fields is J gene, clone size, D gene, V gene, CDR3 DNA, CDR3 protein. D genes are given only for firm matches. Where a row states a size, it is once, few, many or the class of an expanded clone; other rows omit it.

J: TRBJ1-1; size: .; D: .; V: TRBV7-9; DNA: TGTGCCAGCAGCTTCCCCATGAACACTGAAGCTTTCTTT; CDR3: CASSFPMNTEAFF
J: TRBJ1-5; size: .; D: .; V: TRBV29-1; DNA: TGCAGCGTTAGGGGACTGGAGAATCAGCCCCAGCATTTT; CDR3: CSVRGLENQPQHF
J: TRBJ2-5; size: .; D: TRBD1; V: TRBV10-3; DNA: TGTGCCATCAGTGAGCCTTCGGTCCGGACAGGGGCCGAAGAGACCCAGTACTTC; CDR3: CAISEPSVRTGAEETQYF
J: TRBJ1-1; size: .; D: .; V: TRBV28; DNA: TGTGCCAGCAGCCCAAAGTACACTGAAGCTTTCTTT; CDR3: CASSPKYTEAFF
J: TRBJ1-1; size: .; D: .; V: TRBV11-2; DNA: TGTGCCAGCAGCTTAGATTCCCTTGGGGGACTGCAGGCCGCTTTCTTT; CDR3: CASSLDSLGGLQAAFF
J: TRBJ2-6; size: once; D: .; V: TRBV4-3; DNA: TGCGCCAGCAGCCAAAGATGGCCAGGTTCTCCGACTGGGGCCAACGTCCTGACTTTC; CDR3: CASSQRWPGSPTGANVLTF
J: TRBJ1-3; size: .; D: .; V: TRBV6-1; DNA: TGTGCCAGCAGTGAAGAAGACAGCTCTGGAAACACCATATATTTT; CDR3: CASSEEDSSGNTIYF
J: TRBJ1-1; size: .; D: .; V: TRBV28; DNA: TGTGCCAGCAGTTTTGGCACTGAAGCTTTCTTT; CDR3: CASSFGTEAFF
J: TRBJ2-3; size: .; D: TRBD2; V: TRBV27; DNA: TGTGCCAGCAACCTAGCGGGAGGGCCGGATACGCAGTATTTT; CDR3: CASNLAGGPDTQYF
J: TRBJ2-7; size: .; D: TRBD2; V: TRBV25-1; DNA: TGTGCCAGCAGTCCACTAGCGGGAGACTACGAGCAGTACTTC; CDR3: CASSPLAGDYEQYF
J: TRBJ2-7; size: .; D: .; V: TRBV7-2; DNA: TGTGCCAGCAGCTTAGGGGGACGAGTAGGCTACGAGCAGTACTTC; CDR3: CASSLGGRVGYEQYF
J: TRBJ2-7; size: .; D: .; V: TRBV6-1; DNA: TGTGCCAGCAGAGACACGCGCCACGAGCAGTACTTC; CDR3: CASRDTRHEQYF
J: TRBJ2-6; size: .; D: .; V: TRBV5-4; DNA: TGTGCCAGCAGCTTGGCCGGGGCCAACGTCCTGACTTTC; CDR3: CASSLAGANVLTF
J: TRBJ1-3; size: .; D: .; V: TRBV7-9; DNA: TGTGCCAGCAGCTTAGACAGCTCTGGAAACACCATATATTTT; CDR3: CASSLDSSGNTIYF
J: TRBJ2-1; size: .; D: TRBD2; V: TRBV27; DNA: TGTGCCAGCAGCTGGGACACTCGGACTAGCGGCTTTGCCAATGAGCAGTTCTTC; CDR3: CASSWDTRTSGFANEQFF
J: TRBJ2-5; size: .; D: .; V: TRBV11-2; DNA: TGTGCCAGCAGCTTAGCCCCGGGTCCGGGAGAGACCCAGTACTTC; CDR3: CASSLAPGPGETQYF
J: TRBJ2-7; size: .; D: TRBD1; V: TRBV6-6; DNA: TGTGCCAGCAGTTCTCCCCCGGACAGGGGAGGCGAGCAGTACTTC; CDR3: CASSSPPDRGGEQYF
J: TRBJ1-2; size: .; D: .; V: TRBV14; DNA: TGTGCCAGCAGCCAAGATCGGGTTAACTATGGCTACACCTTC; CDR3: CASSQDRVNYGYTF
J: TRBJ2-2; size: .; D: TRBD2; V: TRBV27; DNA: TGTGACGCGATTAAGACTAGCGGGAGCCCCGGGGAGCTGTTTTTT; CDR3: CDAIKTSGSPGELFF
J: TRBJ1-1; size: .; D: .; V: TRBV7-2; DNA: TGTGCCAGCAGCTTAACCACTGTGAACACTGAAGCTTTCTTT; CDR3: CASSLTTVNTEAFF
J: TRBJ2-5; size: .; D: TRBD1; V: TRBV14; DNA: TGTGCCAGCAGCTACGACAGGGGGGTCGCCGGGACCCAGTACTTC; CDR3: CASSYDRGVAGTQYF
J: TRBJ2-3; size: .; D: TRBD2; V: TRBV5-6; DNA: TGTGCCAGCAGCTTCGAACTAGCGGGAAGAGGGGATACGCAGTATTTT; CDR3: CASSFELAGRGDTQYF
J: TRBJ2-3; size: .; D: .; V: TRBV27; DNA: TGTGCCAGCAGTATGGACAGATACACAGATACGCAGTATTTT; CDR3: CASSMDRYTDTQYF
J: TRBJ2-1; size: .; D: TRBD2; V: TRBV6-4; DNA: TGTGCCAACCTACCCTCCGGCCCGATAGCGGGAGGGCCGGGATACAATGAGCAGTTCTTC; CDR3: CANLPSGPIAGGPGYNEQFF
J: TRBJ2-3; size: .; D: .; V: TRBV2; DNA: TGTGCCAGCAGTGATTGGGCGAACACAGATACGCAGTATTTT; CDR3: CASSDWANTDTQYF
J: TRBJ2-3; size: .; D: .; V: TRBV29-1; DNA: TGCAGCGTTGAAGGGCGAGTGGCAGATACGCAGTATTTT; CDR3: CSVEGRVADTQYF
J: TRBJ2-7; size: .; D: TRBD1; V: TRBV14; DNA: TGTGCCAGCAGCCCCCAGAGCGCGACAGGGGAGAGCTCCTACGAGCAGTACTTC; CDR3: CASSPQSATGESSYEQYF
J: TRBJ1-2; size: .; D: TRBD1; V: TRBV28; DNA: TGTGCCAGTGGCCAGGGGGTGCGGGGCTACACCTTC; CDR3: CASGQGVRGYTF
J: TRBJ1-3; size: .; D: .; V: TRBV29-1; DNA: TGCAGCGCCACAAGGGCTGGAAACACCATATATTTT; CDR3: CSATRAGNTIYF
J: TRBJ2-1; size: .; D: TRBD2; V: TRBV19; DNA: TGTGCCACCATAGCGGGAGGGGGCTACAATGAGCAGTTCTTC; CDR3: CATIAGGGYNEQFF
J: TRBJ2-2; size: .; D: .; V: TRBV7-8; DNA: TGTGCCAGCAGCTGGAGGGCCGGGACCGGGGAGCTGTTTTTT; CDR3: CASSWRAGTGELFF
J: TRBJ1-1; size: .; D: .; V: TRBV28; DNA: TGTGCCAGCAGTTTAAACTCTTTCTCCCCGATGGGTGAAGCTTTCTTT; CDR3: CASSLNSFSPMGEAFF
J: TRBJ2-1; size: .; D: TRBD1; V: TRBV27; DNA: TGTGCCAGCAGTTTATCTCCCCCCGACAGGGGGCGTTACAATGAGCAGTTCTTC; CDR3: CASSLSPPDRGRYNEQFF
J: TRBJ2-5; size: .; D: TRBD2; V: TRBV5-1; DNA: TGCGCCAGCAGCTTGGCTAATTCGGGAGGTGAGACCCAGTACTTC; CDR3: CASSLANSGGETQYF
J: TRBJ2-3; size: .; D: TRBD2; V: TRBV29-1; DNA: TGCAGCGTTGAATCTGGCGAGGGAGGGGGCACAGATACGCAGTATTTT; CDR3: CSVESGEGGGTDTQYF